This TCR beta chain was identified in a study of blood T cell repertoires in COVID-19. Profiled with immunoSEQ multiplex PCR; TCRdb holds only in-frame clones, not every one. The sample shows 210,000 or so clones, 80% to 90% of them seen only once. This clone was seen only a few times. Germline V gene lookup returns CDR1 MNHEY and CDR2 SMNVEV (reference sequence). The CDR3 length is 15 residues. V trimming: 0 bases; J trimming: 7 bases; junction bases outside the gene matches: 6. The TCR comes from a man aged 30 to 39 with COVID-19, enrolled during active disease. The sample consisted of peripheral blood. The chain combines TRBV27 with TRBJ1-5; TRBD1 aligns across 7 bases. CDR3 bases: TGTGCCAGCAGTTTATCGGCAGGGGGTAGGCAGCCCCAGCATTTT. Translated: CASSLSAGGRQPQHF.